Listed below are T cell receptor beta chains from one sample, sequenced in a study of T cell responses to AZD1222 COVID-19 vaccine. Profiling relied on immunoSEQ multiplex PCR, and the TCRdb table lists in-frame clones only, not all of them. Of fewer than 70,000 clones listed, about 80% are singletons. The source material was peripheral blood, sampled 28 days after the second AZD1222 dose. The receptors here all came from an adult who received the AZD1222 COVID-19 vaccine. CDR3s include the opening cysteine and the closing phenylalanine or tryptophan. D genes are given only for firm matches. Size is omitted from some rows. Given values are once, few, many or a class for expanded clones.

v_gene	d_gene	abundance	j_gene	CDR3nt	CDR3aa
TRBV6-1	NA	once	TRBJ1-1	TGTGCCAGCAGTGAAAGCTCAACAGGGTTAAAGGGTGAAGCTTTCTTT	CASSESSTGLKGEAFF
TRBV7-9	TRBD1	NA	TRBJ2-5	TGTGCCAGCAGCTCCACCGACAGGGGAGAGACCCAGTACTTC	CASSSTDRGETQYF
TRBV12-5	NA	NA	TRBJ2-1	TGTGCTAGTGGTTTGGTATCATCCGGGTTCGGCTTCGTCCCCCCAGGCTCCTACAATGAGCAGTTCTTC	CASGLVSSGFGFVPPGSYNEQFF
TRBV6-5	TRBD1	NA	TRBJ1-4	TGTGCCAGCAGGGGCACAGGGGGAACTAATGAAAAACTGTTTTTT	CASRGTGGTNEKLFF
TRBV10-1	NA	NA	TRBJ1-4	TGCGCCAGCAGTGAGTCGATCAATGAAAAACTGTTTTTT	CASSESINEKLFF
TRBV7-8	TRBD1	once	TRBJ1-5	TGTGCCAGCAGCTTTAACAGGGGGCCGCTCGGGGCCCAGCATTTT	CASSFNRGPLGAQHF
TRBV19	NA	NA	TRBJ1-5	TGTGCCAGTAGTAAAACCAGGATCCTTAGCAATCAGCCCCAGCATTTT	CASSKTRILSNQPQHF
TRBV30	NA	few	TRBJ2-7	TGTGCCTGGAAGAAGTATACCTACGAGCAGTACTTC	CAWKKYTYEQYF
TRBV7-2	TRBD1	NA	TRBJ1-2	TGTGCCAGCAGCGCGGACGACAGGGCCCTCTATGGCTACACCTTC	CASSADDRALYGYTF
TRBV3-1/TRBV3-2	NA	NA	TRBJ1-2	TGTGCCAGCAGCCAAGATTCCCAGGGGAGGTATGGCTACACCTTC	CASSQDSQGRYGYTF
TRBV18	TRBD1	NA	TRBJ2-7	TGTGCCAGCTCGACCTCTACAGGGGGAATGGACGAGCAGTACTTC	CASSTSTGGMDEQYF
TRBV7-9	TRBD2	once	TRBJ2-3	TGTGCCAGCACAATACTAGCGTCTAGCACAGATACGCAGTATTTT	CASTILASSTDTQYF
TRBV15	NA	once	TRBJ1-1	TGTGCCACCAGCCCATCCCGGGTGGGGAGTACTGAAGCTTTCTTT	CATSPSRVGSTEAFF
TRBV9	NA	NA	TRBJ1-1	TGTGCCAGCAGCGTCGGGGCGAACACTGAAGCTTTCTTT	CASSVGANTEAFF
TRBV6-5	NA	medium-sized	TRBJ1-1	TGTGCCAGCAGTTACTCGGAGGTTACTGAAGCTTTCTTT	CASSYSEVTEAFF
TRBV5-1	TRBD1	NA	TRBJ2-7	TGCGCCAGCAGCTGGGGCTTGACAGGGGGCTACGAGCAGTACTTC	CASSWGLTGGYEQYF
TRBV6-5	TRBD2	NA	TRBJ2-3	TGTGCCAGCAGTTCGTACGGGGGGGCCGTAGATACGCAGTATTTT	CASSSYGGAVDTQYF
TRBV6-5	NA	NA	TRBJ2-2	TGTGCCAGCAGGTCGACAGGGAACACCGGGGAGCTGTTTTTT	CASRSTGNTGELFF
TRBV7-2	NA	NA	TRBJ2-4	TGTGCCAGCAGCTTGTCGATCCCCTCTCCGAAAGGGAACATTCAGTACTTC	CASSLSIPSPKGNIQYF
TRBV6-5	NA	NA	TRBJ1-1	TGTGCCAGCAGTTACGGGCAGCTGGTCACTGAAGCTTTCTTT	CASSYGQLVTEAFF
TRBV28	NA	NA	TRBJ2-1	TGTGCCAGCAGTTTAGGACGGACGGGGTACAATGAGCAGTTCTTC	CASSLGRTGYNEQFF
TRBV3-1/TRBV3-2	TRBD2	NA	TRBJ2-7	TGTGCCAGCAGCCAAGATGCTATCGGGAGCGGGGGACTGGTGATGCGGCAGTACTTC	CASSQDAIGSGGLVMRQYF
TRBV19	NA	NA	TRBJ2-1	TGTGCCAGTAGTAGTCTGGTCGACAATGAGCAGTTCTTC	CASSSLVDNEQFF
TRBV9	NA	few	TRBJ2-7	TGTGCCAGCAGCGCAGACTATTACAGTAGCCCCTGGTACGAGCAGTACTTC	CASSADYYSSPWYEQYF
TRBV24-1	NA	NA	TRBJ1-2	TGTGCCACCAGTGACACAACAAACTATGGCTACACCTTC	CATSDTTNYGYTF
TRBV7-8	TRBD1	NA	TRBJ1-6	TGTGCCAGCAGCAAGACAGGGGGCTCACCCCGGGGTTATAATTCACCCCTCCACTTT	CASSKTGGSPRGYNSPLHF
TRBV6-5	TRBD1	NA	TRBJ1-2	TGTGCCAGCAGAAGGGGACAGCCTGATGGCTACACCTTC	CASRRGQPDGYTF
TRBV2	TRBD2	few	TRBJ2-7	TGTGCCAGCCGGCTCAAGAATCCGGGACTAAAGTACGAGCAGTACTTC	CASRLKNPGLKYEQYF
TRBV5-1	NA	NA	TRBJ1-4	TGCGCCAGCAGCCCAGGGTCAGAGGATGAAAAACTGTTTTTT	CASSPGSEDEKLFF
TRBV5-1	NA	NA	TRBJ2-1	TGCGCCAGCAGCTTGGGAGGCGCCAATGAGCAGTTCTTC	CASSLGGANEQFF
TRBV2	NA	NA	TRBJ2-3	TGTGCCAGCGTCTGGACAAAGACTAGCACAGATACGCAGTATTTT	CASVWTKTSTDTQYF
TRBV13	TRBD1	NA	TRBJ1-1	TGTGCCAGCAGCTTAGGCCCCAAGACAGGGAGGACTGAAGCTTTCTTT	CASSLGPKTGRTEAFF
TRBV29-1	TRBD1	NA	TRBJ1-6	TGCAGCGCTAAGACACAGGGGGGAAATTCACCCCTCCACTTT	CSAKTQGGNSPLHF
TRBV18	TRBD1	NA	TRBJ1-1	TGTGCCAGCTCACCACTTTTCTCAGGGGGCAGGGCTGAAGCTTTCTTT	CASSPLFSGGRAEAFF
TRBV7-3	NA	NA	TRBJ2-3	TGTGCCAGCAGCCTGAGGACTAGCACAGATACGCAGTATTTT	CASSLRTSTDTQYF
TRBV29-1	NA	NA	TRBJ2-1	TGCAGCGTTAGACTAGACTTCGCCTACAATGAGCAGTTCTTC	CSVRLDFAYNEQFF
TRBV19	NA	few	TRBJ1-2	TGTGCCAGTAGTATTGGCCAGCTCTATGGCTACACCTTC	CASSIGQLYGYTF
TRBV4-3	NA	once	TRBJ2-2	TGCGCCAGCAGCCAACTGGGACGGAGGAACACCGGGGAGCTGTTTTTT	CASSQLGRRNTGELFF
TRBV12-3/TRBV12-4	NA	NA	TRBJ1-3	TGTGCCAGCAGTTTGATGGGCGGAAACACCATATATTTT	CASSLMGGNTIYF
TRBV20-1	NA	NA	TRBJ2-3	TGCAGTGTGGGGACCACAGATACGCAGTATTTT	CSVGTTDTQYF
TRBV10-3	NA	NA	TRBJ1-1	TGTGCCATCAGTGAGTCGGGAGGCACTGAAGCTTTCTTT	CAISESGGTEAFF
TRBV27	NA	once	TRBJ2-7	TGTGCCAGCAGTTTAGCGGGACCGAACTACGAGCAGTACTTC	CASSLAGPNYEQYF
TRBV20-1	NA	NA	TRBJ1-2	TGCAGTCTCCACGCGTATGGCTACACCTTC	CSLHAYGYTF
TRBV7-2	NA	NA	TRBJ1-5	TGTGCCAGCAGCGCACAGGCGGGGATTAATCAGCCCCAGCATTTT	CASSAQAGINQPQHF
TRBV7-2	NA	NA	TRBJ2-5	TGTGCCACTTCCCCAGATTCGGGGCCCCAAGAGACCCAGTACTTC	CATSPDSGPQETQYF
TRBV2	NA	NA	TRBJ2-1	TGTGCCAGCACCCCGGAGGGGGTGGGCTCCTACAATGAGCAGTTCTTC	CASTPEGVGSYNEQFF
TRBV11-2	TRBD1	few	TRBJ1-3	TGTGCCAGCAGCCCGACAGGGACTGGAAACACCATATATTTT	CASSPTGTGNTIYF
TRBV5-6	NA	NA	TRBJ1-4	TGTGCCAGCAGCTTGGGATGGGGTTCTGCTGCAACTAATGAAAAACTGTTTTTT	CASSLGWGSAATNEKLFF
TRBV12-5	NA	NA	TRBJ2-6	TGTGCTAGTGACCGTTCCGGGGCCAACGTCCTGACTTTC	CASDRSGANVLTF
TRBV5-1	NA	few	TRBJ1-1	TGCGCCAGCAGCTTAAACTCAGAAAACACTGAAGCTTTCTTT	CASSLNSENTEAFF
TRBV6-5	TRBD2	NA	TRBJ2-7	TGTGCCAGCAGCCCACCTAGCGGGGGGGCCTACGAGCAGTACTTC	CASSPPSGGAYEQYF